One sample yielded the 26 T cell receptor beta chains listed below, sequenced in a study of blood T cell repertoires in COVID-19. Some clones are missing from TCRdb's copy, which holds only in-frame ones; the method was immunoSEQ multiplex PCR. This sample has under 200,000 clones; 85% to 90% occur once, and the top ten carry 3.5% to 4%. The sample comprised peripheral blood. Receptors originate from a woman between 70 and 85 years old with acute or convalescent COVID-19.

This clone was detected only once. The genes are TRBV10-3 and TRBJ1-2; no clear D. Germline V gives CDR1 ENHRY, CDR2 SYGVKD. V was pared by 11 bases and J by 2 bases, with 15 bases between. The CDR3 has 13 amino acids. CDR3 residues: CASGSGANYGYTF. CDR3 bases: TGTGCCTCCGGCTCGGGAGCCAACTATGGCTACACCTTC.

In this sample, this clone turned up a few times. This sequence joins TRBV6-5 and TRBJ1-1; 9 positions agree with TRBD1. Germline-derived CDR1 and CDR2 are MNHEY and SVGAGI. The CDR3 consists of 15 residues. V was pared by 4 bases and J by 5 bases, with 8 bases of the junction left unmatched. This CDR3 reads CASSFRQGGDTEAFF. The CDR3 DNA follows: TGTGCCAGCAGTTTCCGACAGGGGGGAGATACTGAAGCTTTCTTT.

The chain uses TRBV5-1 and TRBJ1-2; 9 nucleotides match TRBD1. Germline values: CDR1 SGHRS, CDR2 YFSETQ. CDR3 length: 16 residues. The trim removed 3 bases at V and 2 bases at J, leaving 8 bases unmatched. The CDR3: CASSSGTGRGNYGYTF. The CDR3 coding sequence is TGCGCCAGCAGCTCCGGGACAGGGAGGGGAAACTATGGCTACACCTTC.

The chain joins TRBV7-2 to TRBJ2-5, with 8 bases lining up with TRBD2. Germline CDR1 SGHTA, CDR2 FQGNSA. The CDR3 runs 15 residues. The V gene end was trimmed by 2 bases and the J gene end by 5 bases; junction bases not matched to a gene: 7. As DNA, the CDR3 is TGTGCCAGCAGCTTACCGGTTAGCGGGGTGGAGACCCAGTACTTC. It specifies CASSLPVSGVETQYF.

The rearrangement uses TRBV11-1 and TRBJ2-1; 8 bases line up with TRBD2. CDR1 is SGHAT and CDR2 is FQDESV in the germline V gene (reference sequence). There are 16 residues in the CDR3. The V and J ends lost 5 bases and 0 bases, in that order; junction bases with no gene match: 6. Written as DNA, the CDR3 is TGTGCCAGCAGCAGACTAGCGTCTAGCTCCTACAATGAGCAGTTCTTC. Encoded protein: CASSRLASSSYNEQFF.

The genes are TRBV6-2 or TRBV6-3 and TRBJ1-2, with a weak D call TRBD1 (6 bases). V lost 4 bases and J lost 1, with 13 bases in between. Germline assignment: CDR1 MNHEY and CDR2 SVGEGT. This CDR3 is built from 15 residues. This chain's CDR3 is CASSSQGRLNYGYTF. For the CDR3, the DNA is TGTGCCAGCAGTTCACAGGGAAGGCTTAACTATGGCTACACCTTC.

The genes are TRBV3-1 (or the pseudogene TRBV3-2) and TRBJ2-1; TRBD2 might be the D (6 bases). From germline, CDR1 is LGHDT and CDR2 YNNKEL (reference sequence). V was trimmed by 4 bases and J by 1 base, leaving 14 bases between them. The CDR3 spans 16 residues. CDR3 DNA: TGTGCCAGCAGCCGAACAGGAGGGGCGTCCTACAATGAGCAGTTCTTC. Its protein product is CASSRTGGASYNEQFF.

The chain carries TRBV11-2 and TRBJ1-2; 7 bases line up with TRBD1. CDR3 length: 13 amino acids. V trimming: 5 bases; J trimming: 6 bases; junction bases outside the gene matches: 6. Germline V gene sequence: CDR1 SGHAT, CDR2 FQNNGV. CDR3 nucleotides: TGTGCCAGCAGCAGAGGAGACAGGGATGGCTACACCTTC. Translated: CASSRGDRDGYTF.

V usage is TRBV5-5 and J usage is TRBJ1-1; a weak D match, TRBD1 (6 bases). The CDR3 has 15 residues. V lost 0 bases and J lost 1, with 10 bases in between. CDR1 SGHKS and CDR2 YYEKEE come from the germline V gene (reference sequence). CDR3 loop: CASSLGRGRNTEAFF. The CDR3 DNA reads as TGTGCCAGCAGCTTGGGCAGGGGCAGGAACACTGAAGCTTTCTTT.

The chain couples TRBV3-1 (or the pseudogene TRBV3-2) to TRBJ1-6; D is undetermined. Between the trimmed V and J ends, which lost 0 bases and 4 bases, there was a span of 4 bases. From germline, CDR1 is LGHDT and CDR2 YNNKEL (reference sequence). CDR3 length: 14 amino acids. The CDR3 is CASSQDSYNSPLHF. CDR3 bases: TGTGCCAGCAGCCAAGACTCGTATAATTCACCCCTCCACTTT.

The J gene is TRBJ2-1, the V gene TRBV3-1 (or the pseudogene TRBV3-2); maybe TRBD2 (5 bases). This CDR3 is built from 14 residues. Trimming took off 3 bases at V and 6 bases at J, with 12 bases between the two ends. Germline CDR1 reads LGHDT; CDR2 reads YNNKEL (reference sequence). CDR3 protein: CASSQPLGGNEQFF. The CDR3 nucleotides are TGTGCCAGCAGCCAGCCACTAGGAGGCAATGAGCAGTTCTTC.

This chain uses TRBV2 with TRBJ1-1; 9 bases map to TRBD1. Germline trimming cut 5 bases from V and 5 bases from J; bases unmatched to any gene: 6. CDR3 length: 14 amino acids. The germline V gene encodes CDR1 SNHLY and CDR2 FYNNEI. This CDR3 is CASSRDRVWTEAFF. The CDR3 bases are TGTGCCAGCAGTCGGGACAGGGTGTGGACTGAAGCTTTCTTT. Using reference TRBV2 and TRBJ1-1 for the parts outside the CDR3, the full variable domain is EPEVTQTPSHQVTQMGQEVILRCVPISNHLYFYWYRQILGQKVEFLVSFYNNEISEKSEIFDDQFSVERPDGSNFTLKIRSTKLEDSAMYFCASSRDRVWTEAFFGQGTRLTVV.

The V gene is TRBV11-3, the J gene TRBJ2-2; a possible D gene is TRBD2 (6 bases). This CDR3 has 15 amino acids. The ends were cut back, 1 base at V and 6 bases at J, with 12 bases in the middle. Per germline, CDR1 SGHNT and CDR2 YENEEA. The chain's CDR3 is CASSLVAGSAGELFF. The CDR3 region has the DNA TGTGCCAGCAGCTTAGTTGCGGGGAGCGCCGGGGAGCTGTTTTTT.

This chain uses TRBV5-1 with TRBJ1-6; a weak D match, TRBD1 (6 bases). CDR1 SGHRS and CDR2 YFSETQ come from the germline V gene. This CDR3 has 15 residues. With 0 bases removed from V and 16 bases from J, the gap between germline ends came to 20 bases. CDR3 sequence (DNA): TGCGCCAGCAGCTTGGCCTCGGTTGAAGGACAGCGACTCCACTTT. This encodes CASSLASVEGQRLHF.

The chain uses TRBV6-5 and TRBJ2-3; D is uncertain. The germline V gene encodes CDR1 MNHEY and CDR2 SVGAGI. The germline V and J ends were trimmed by 6 bases and 2 bases, with 6 bases remaining between them. The CDR3 totals 12 residues. The CDR3 sequence is CASSQATDTQYF. DNA of the CDR3: TGTGCCAGCAGCCAAGCCACAGATACGCAGTATTTT.

The rearrangement uses TRBV5-1 and TRBJ2-6, with 8 positions matching TRBD1. From germline, CDR1 is SGHRS and CDR2 YFSETQ. The CDR3 spans 17 residues. Germline trimming cut 0 bases from V and 4 bases from J; bases unmatched to any gene: 6. The CDR3 is CASSLVNRGSGANVLTF. The DNA for the CDR3 is TGCGCCAGCAGCTTGGTAAACAGGGGGTCCGGGGCCAACGTCCTGACTTTC.

This clone was seen more than once but under ten times. This sequence joins TRBV7-2 and TRBJ2-2; TRBD2 matches 14 bases. CDR1 and CDR2 from the germline V gene are SGHTA and FQGNSA. Trimming removed 2 bases from V and 6 bases from J; junction bases left unmatched: 2. The CDR3 has 16 residues. This chain's CDR3 is CASSLLTSGGAGELFF. The CDR3 DNA sequence: TGTGCCAGCAGCTTATTGACTAGCGGGGGGGCCGGGGAGCTGTTTTTT.

This chain uses TRBV18 with TRBJ2-4; 7 bases are a match to TRBD1. The CDR3 has 13 residues. V shed 3 bases and J 7 bases; nucleotides not matched to a gene: 3. Germline values: CDR1 KGHSH, CDR2 LQKENI. The CDR3: CASSPDRRNIQYF. CDR3 coding DNA: TGTGCCAGCTCACCGGACAGGAGGAACATTCAGTACTTC.

The chain carries TRBV12-3 or TRBV12-4 and TRBJ1-4; no clear D gene. The V end lost 8 bases, the J end lost 0 bases, and 7 bases lay between the germline ends. The length of the CDR3 is 13 residues. The DNA of the CDR3 is TGTGCCAGCCAGAATGCAACTAATGAAAAACTGTTTTTT. Translation: CASQNATNEKLFF.

The rearrangement links TRBV5-5 to TRBJ2-1, with D uncertain. Trimming stripped 1 base from V and 7 bases from J, with 9 bases between. This CDR3 has 13 residues. The germline gives CDR1 SGHKS, CDR2 YYEKEE (reference sequence). CDR3 residues: CASSLYLRNEQFF. CDR3 in DNA: TGTGCCAGCAGCTTGTACCTTAGAAATGAGCAGTTCTTC.

This chain connects TRBV24-1 to TRBJ2-3; 13 nucleotides agree with TRBD2. CDR1 KGHDR and CDR2 SFDVKD come from the germline V gene. V shed 4 bases, J shed 4 bases, and the junction held 7 bases outside the gene matches. The CDR3 is made up of 17 amino acids. Here the CDR3 reads CATSDPGLAGVSDTQYF. The CDR3 DNA is TGTGCCACCAGTGACCCAGGACTAGCGGGAGTCTCAGATACGCAGTATTTT.

V gene TRBV6-1 combines with J gene TRBJ1-2; 9 bases map to TRBD1. Germline-derived CDR1 and CDR2 are MNHNS and SASEGT. The CDR3 runs 14 residues. The J segment lost 3 bases and the V segment lost 6 bases, leaving 5 bases of the junction unmatched. CDR3 nucleotide sequence: TGTGCCAGCAGATCGGACAGGGGCGACTATGGCTACACCTTC. Residues: CASRSDRGDYGYTF.

The rearrangement links TRBV6-1 to TRBJ1-3; D gene unclear. V was pared by 3 bases and J by 4 bases, with 10 bases between. CDR3 size: 14 residues. Germline V gene lookup returns CDR1 MNHNS and CDR2 SASEGT. The CDR3 DNA sequence: TGTGCCAGCAGTGATATTTCGGTGGGAAACACCATATATTTT. Protein: CASSDISVGNTIYF.

The rearrangement links TRBV10-3 to TRBJ2-1; 9 bases align to TRBD2. Losses at the gene ends were 4 bases for V and 12 bases for J; bases not matched to a gene: 7. The CDR3 sequence is 13 residues long. Germline V gene data show CDR1 as ENHRY and CDR2 as SYGVKD. This chain's CDR3 is CAISGGLASAQFF. For the CDR3, the DNA is TGTGCCATCAGTGGGGGACTAGCATCAGCGCAGTTCTTC.

This sequence joins TRBV9 and TRBJ2-5; 8 nucleotides match TRBD1. From germline, CDR1 is SGDLS and CDR2 YYNGEE. The CDR3 spans 15 residues. V was pared by 4 bases and J by 4 bases, with 9 bases of the junction left unmatched. The CDR3 DNA is TGTGCCAGCAGCCCAGGACAGGGCGGTAGAGAGACCCAGTACTTC. This gives the protein CASSPGQGGRETQYF.

The chain joins TRBV3-1 (or the pseudogene TRBV3-2) to TRBJ1-3; 7 nucleotides match TRBD1. V trimming: 6 bases; J trimming: 4 bases; junction bases outside the gene matches: 6. The V gene's germline CDR1 is LGHDT and CDR2 YNNKEL (reference sequence). The CDR3 is made up of 14 amino acids. The CDR3 bases are TGTGCCAGCAGTCTACGGACAGGAGGAAACACCATATATTTT. This translates into CASSLRTGGNTIYF.